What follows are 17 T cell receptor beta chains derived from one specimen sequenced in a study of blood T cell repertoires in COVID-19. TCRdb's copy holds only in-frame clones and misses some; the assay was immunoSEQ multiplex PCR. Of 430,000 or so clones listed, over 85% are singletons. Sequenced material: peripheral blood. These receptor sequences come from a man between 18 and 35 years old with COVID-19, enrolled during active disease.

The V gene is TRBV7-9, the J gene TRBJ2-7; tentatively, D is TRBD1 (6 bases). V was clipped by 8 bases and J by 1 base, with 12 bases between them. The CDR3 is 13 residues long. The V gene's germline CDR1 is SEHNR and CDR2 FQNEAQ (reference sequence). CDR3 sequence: CASETGQSYEQYF. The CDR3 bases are TGTGCCAGCGAGACAGGCCAGTCCTACGAGCAGTACTTC.

In DNA, the CDR3 is TGTGCCAGCAGCGTTGGCAGGGTCCGGGTTGGCTACACCTTC. It specifies CASSVGRVRVGYTF. This chain connects TRBV5-6 to TRBJ1-2; the D gene is possibly TRBD1 (5 bases). V shed 4 bases and J shed 7 bases, with 17 bases lying between them. Germline V lookup: CDR1 SGHDT, CDR2 YYEEEE. This CDR3 spans 14 amino acids.

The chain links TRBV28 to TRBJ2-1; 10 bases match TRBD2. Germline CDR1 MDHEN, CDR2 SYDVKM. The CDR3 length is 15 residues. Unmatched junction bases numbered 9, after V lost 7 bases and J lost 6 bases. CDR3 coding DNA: TGTGCCAGCACCCCCGGGACTAGCGAATTCAATGAGCAGTTCTTC. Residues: CASTPGTSEFNEQFF.

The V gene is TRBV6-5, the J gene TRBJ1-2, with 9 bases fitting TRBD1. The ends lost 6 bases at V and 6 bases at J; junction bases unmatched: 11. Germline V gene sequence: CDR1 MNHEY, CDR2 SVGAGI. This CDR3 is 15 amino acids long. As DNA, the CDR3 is TGTGCCAGCAGCGCCGGGACAGGGCATAGCAATGGCTACACCTTC. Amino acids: CASSAGTGHSNGYTF.

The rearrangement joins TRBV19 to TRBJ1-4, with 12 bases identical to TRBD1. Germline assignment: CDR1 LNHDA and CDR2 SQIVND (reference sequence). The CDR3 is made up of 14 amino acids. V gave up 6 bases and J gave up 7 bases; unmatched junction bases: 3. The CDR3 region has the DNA TGTGCCAGTAGAGGGACAGGGGGCGGTGAAAAACTGTTTTTT. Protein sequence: CASRGTGGGEKLFF.

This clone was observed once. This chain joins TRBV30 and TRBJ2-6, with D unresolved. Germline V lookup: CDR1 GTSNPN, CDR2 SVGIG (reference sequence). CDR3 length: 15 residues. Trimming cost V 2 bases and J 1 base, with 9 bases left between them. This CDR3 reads CAWSLTKSGANVLTF. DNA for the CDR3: TGTGCCTGGAGTTTAACAAAATCTGGGGCCAACGTCCTGACTTTC.

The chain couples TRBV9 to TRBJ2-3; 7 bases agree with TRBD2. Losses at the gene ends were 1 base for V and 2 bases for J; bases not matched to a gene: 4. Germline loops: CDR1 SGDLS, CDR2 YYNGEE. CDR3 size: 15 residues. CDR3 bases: TGTGCCAGCAGCGTATGGGCGGGAGACACAGATACGCAGTATTTT. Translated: CASSVWAGDTDTQYF.

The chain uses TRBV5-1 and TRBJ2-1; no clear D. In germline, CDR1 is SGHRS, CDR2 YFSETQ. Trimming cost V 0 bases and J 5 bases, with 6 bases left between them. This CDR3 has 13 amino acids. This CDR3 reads CASSLGGDNEQFF. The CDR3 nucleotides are TGCGCCAGCAGCTTGGGCGGAGACAATGAGCAGTTCTTC.

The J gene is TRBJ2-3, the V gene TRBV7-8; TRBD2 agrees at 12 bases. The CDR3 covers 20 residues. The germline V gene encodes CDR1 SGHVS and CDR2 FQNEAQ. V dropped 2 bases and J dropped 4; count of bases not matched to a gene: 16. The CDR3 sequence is CASSLRRLAGAGPSADTQYF. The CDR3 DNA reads TGTGCCAGCAGCTTAAGAAGACTAGCGGGAGCGGGGCCGTCGGCAGATACGCAGTATTTT.

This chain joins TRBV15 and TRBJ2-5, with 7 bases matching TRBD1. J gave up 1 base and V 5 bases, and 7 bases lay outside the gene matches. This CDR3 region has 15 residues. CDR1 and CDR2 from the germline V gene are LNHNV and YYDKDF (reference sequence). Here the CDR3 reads CATSGTGQTQETQYF. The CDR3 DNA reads TGTGCCACCAGCGGGACGGGACAGACCCAAGAGACCCAGTACTTC.

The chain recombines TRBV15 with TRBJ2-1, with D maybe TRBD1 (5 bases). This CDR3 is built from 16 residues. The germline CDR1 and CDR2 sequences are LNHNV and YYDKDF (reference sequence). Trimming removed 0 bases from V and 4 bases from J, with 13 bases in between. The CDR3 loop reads CATSRDVTGFYNEQFF. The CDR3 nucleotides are TGTGCCACCAGCAGAGATGTCACAGGTTTTTACAATGAGCAGTTCTTC.

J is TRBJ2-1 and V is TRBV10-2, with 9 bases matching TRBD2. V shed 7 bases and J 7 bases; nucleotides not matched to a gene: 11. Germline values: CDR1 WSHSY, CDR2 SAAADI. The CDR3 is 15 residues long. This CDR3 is CASNPTSGNRNEQFF. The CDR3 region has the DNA TGCGCCAGCAACCCGACTAGCGGAAATCGTAATGAGCAGTTCTTC.

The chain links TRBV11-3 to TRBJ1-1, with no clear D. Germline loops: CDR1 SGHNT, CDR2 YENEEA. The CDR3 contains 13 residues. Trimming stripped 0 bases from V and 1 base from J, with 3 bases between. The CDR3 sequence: CASSLDGNTEAFF. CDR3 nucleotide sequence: TGTGCCAGCAGCTTAGACGGGAACACTGAAGCTTTCTTT.

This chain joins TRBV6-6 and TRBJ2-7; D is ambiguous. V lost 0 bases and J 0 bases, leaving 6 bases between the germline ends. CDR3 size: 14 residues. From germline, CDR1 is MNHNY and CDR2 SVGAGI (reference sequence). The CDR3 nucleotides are TGTGCCAGCAGTTACTCTAGAACCTCCTACGAGCAGTACTTC. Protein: CASSYSRTSYEQYF.

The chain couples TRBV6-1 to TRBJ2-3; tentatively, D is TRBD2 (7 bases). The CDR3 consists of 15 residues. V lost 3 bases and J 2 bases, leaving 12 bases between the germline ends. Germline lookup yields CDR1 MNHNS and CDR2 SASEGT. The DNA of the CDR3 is TGTGCCAGCAGTGATCGAGGGGGGGACACAGATACGCAGTATTTT. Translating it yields CASSDRGGDTDTQYF.

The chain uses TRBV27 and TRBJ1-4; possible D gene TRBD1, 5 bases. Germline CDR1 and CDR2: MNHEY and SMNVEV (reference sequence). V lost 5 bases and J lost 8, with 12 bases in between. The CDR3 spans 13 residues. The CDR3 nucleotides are TGTGCCAGCAGTGCCCGGGGGAGCGAAAAACTGTTTTTT. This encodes CASSARGSEKLFF.

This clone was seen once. The chain's CDR3 is CATVGLAVAKNIQYF. The CDR3 DNA reads TGTGCCACGGTAGGACTAGCGGTAGCCAAAAACATTCAGTACTTC. The chain joins TRBV24-1 to TRBJ2-4; 10 bases are a match to TRBD2. The CDR3 sequence is 15 residues long. V trimming: 10 bases; J trimming: 0 bases; junction bases outside the gene matches: 5. Germline CDR1 is KGHDR and CDR2 is SFDVKD.